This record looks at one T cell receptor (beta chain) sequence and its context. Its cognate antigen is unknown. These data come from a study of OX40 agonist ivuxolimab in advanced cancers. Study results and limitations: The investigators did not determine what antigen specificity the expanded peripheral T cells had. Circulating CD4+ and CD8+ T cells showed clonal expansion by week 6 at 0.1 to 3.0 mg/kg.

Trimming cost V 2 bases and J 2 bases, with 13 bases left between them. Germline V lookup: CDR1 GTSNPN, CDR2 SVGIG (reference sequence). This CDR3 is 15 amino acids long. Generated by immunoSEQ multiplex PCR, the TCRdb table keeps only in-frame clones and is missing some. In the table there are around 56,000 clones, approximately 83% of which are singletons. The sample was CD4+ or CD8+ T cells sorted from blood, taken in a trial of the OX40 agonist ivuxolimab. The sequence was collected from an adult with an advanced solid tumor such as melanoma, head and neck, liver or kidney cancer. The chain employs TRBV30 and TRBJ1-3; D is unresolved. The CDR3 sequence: CAWSPRGLAGNTIYF. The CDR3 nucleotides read TGTGCCTGGAGTCCCCGTGGACTGGCTGGAAACACCATATATTTT.